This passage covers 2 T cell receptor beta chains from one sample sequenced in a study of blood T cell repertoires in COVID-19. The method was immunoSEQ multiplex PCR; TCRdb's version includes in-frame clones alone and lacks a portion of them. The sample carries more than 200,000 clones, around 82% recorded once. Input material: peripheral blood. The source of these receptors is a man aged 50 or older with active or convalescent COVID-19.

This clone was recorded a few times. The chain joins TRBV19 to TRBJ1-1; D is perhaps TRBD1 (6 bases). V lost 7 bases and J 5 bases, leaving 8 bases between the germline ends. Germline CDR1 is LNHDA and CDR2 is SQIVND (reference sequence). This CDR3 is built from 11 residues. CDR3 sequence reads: CASIRGTEAFF. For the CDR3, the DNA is TGTGCCAGTATCAGGGGAACTGAAGCTTTCTTT. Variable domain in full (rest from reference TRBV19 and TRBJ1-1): DGGITQSPKYLFRKEGQNVTLSCEQNLNHDAMYWYRQDPGQGLRLIYYSQIVNDFQKGDIAEGYSVSREKKESFPLTVTSAQKNPTAFYLCASIRGTEAFFGQGTRLTVV.

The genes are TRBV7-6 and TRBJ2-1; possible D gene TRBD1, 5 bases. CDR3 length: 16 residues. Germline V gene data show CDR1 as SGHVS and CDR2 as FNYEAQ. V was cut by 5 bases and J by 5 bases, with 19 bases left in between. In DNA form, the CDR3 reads TGTGCCAGCAGCGATCCTTATAGGGGTTCGAACAATGAGCAGTTCTTC. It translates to CASSDPYRGSNNEQFF. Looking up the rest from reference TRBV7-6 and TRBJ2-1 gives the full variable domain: GAGVSQSPRYKVTKRGQDVALRCDPISGHVSLYWYRQALGQGPEFLTYFNYEAQQDKSGLPNDRFSAERPEGSISTLTIQRTEQRDSAMYRCASSDPYRGSNNEQFFGPGTRLTVL.